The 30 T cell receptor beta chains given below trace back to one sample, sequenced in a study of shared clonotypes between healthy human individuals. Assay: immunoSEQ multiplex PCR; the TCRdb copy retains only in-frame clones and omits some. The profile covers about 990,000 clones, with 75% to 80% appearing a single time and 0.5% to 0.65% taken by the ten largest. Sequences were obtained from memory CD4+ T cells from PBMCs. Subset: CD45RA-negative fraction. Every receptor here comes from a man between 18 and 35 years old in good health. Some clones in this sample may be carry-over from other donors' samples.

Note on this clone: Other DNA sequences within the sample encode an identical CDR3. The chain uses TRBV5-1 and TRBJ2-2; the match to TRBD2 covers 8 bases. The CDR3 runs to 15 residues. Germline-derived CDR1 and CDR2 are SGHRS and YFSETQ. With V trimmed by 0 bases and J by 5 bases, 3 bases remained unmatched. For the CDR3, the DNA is TGCGCCAGCAGCTTGGGTAGCGGGAATACCGGGGAGCTGTTTTTT. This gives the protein CASSLGSGNTGELFF.

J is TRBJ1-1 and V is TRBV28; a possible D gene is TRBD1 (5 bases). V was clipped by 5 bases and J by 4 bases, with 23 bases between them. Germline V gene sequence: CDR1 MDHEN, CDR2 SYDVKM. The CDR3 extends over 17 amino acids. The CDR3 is CASSPSLRPTRGTEAFF. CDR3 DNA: TGTGCCAGCAGTCCGTCCCTTCGCCCAACGAGGGGCACTGAAGCTTTCTTT.

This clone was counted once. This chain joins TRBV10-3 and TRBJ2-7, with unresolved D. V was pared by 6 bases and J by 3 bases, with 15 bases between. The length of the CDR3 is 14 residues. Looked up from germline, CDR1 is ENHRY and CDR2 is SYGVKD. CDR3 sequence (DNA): TGTGCCATCAGCCACGGTAAGGCGATCTACGAGCAGTACTTC. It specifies CAISHGKAIYEQYF.

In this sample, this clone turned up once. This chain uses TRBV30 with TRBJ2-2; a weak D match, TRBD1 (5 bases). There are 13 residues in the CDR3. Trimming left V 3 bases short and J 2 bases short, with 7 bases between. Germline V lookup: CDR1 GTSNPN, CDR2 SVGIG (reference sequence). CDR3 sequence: CAWSRTNTGELFF. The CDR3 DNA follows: TGTGCCTGGAGCCGGACAAACACCGGGGAGCTGTTTTTT.

The CDR3 DNA follows: TGTGCCAGCAGGCCAGGCCGGGCGGGGGAGCAGTACTTC. This gives the protein CASRPGRAGEQYF. The chain links TRBV13 to TRBJ2-7; maybe TRBD2 (6 bases). Germline V lookup: CDR1 PRHDT, CDR2 FYEKMQ (reference sequence). The CDR3 spans 13 residues. V was shortened by 6 bases and J by 7 bases, with 16 bases between the two germline ends.

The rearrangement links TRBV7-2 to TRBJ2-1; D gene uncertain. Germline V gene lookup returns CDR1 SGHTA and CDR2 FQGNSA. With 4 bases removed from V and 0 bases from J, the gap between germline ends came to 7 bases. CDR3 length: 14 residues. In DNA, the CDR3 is TGTGCCAGCAGCTCGAGAGTCTCCTACAATGAGCAGTTCTTC. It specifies CASSSRVSYNEQFF.

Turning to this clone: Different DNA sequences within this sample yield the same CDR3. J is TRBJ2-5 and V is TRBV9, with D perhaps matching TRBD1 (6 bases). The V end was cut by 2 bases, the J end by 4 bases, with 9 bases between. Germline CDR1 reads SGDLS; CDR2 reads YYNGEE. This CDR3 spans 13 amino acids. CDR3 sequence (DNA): TGTGCCAGCAGCGTGAGAGGGGGAGAGACCCAGTACTTC. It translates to CASSVRGGETQYF.

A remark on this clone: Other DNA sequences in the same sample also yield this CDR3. CDR3 nucleotides: TGCGCCAGCAGCCGGACAGGGGAGTCTTACGAGCAGTACTTC. Its translation: CASSRTGESYEQYF. The V call is TRBV5-1, the J call TRBJ2-7; TRBD1 agrees at 9 bases. CDR1 SGHRS and CDR2 YFSETQ come from the germline V gene. The CDR3 has 14 residues. The V and J ends lost 4 bases and 4 bases, in that order; junction bases with no gene match: 6.

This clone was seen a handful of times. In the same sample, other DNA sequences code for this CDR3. The CDR3, as DNA: TGCGCCAGCAGCTTGGAAGGACAGAACTATGGCTACACCTTC. The encoded protein is CASSLEGQNYGYTF. The rearrangement links TRBV5-1 to TRBJ1-2, with a tentative D call TRBD1 (6 bases). Germline V gene lookup returns CDR1 SGHRS and CDR2 YFSETQ. This CDR3 is built from 14 residues. The germline V and J ends were trimmed by 0 bases and 2 bases, with 8 bases remaining between them.

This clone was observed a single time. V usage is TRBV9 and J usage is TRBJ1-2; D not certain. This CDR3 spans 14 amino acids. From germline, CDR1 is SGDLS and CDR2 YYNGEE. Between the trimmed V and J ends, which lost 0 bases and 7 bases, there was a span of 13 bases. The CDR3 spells CASSVAYTPGGYTF. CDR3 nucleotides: TGTGCCAGCAGCGTAGCTTACACCCCAGGTGGCTACACCTTC.

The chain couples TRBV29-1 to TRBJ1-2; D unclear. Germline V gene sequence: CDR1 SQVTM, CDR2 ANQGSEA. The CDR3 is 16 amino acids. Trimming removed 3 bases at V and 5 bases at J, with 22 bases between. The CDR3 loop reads CSVDVGSEAQLYGYTF. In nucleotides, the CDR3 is TGCAGCGTTGATGTGGGCAGCGAAGCCCAACTATATGGCTACACCTTC.

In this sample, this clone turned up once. CDR3 nucleotides: TGTGCCAGCAGCTTAGTGGCTACTAGCCCAGAGACCCAGTACTTC. It yields the protein CASSLVATSPETQYF. The rearrangement links TRBV7-2 to TRBJ2-5, with D maybe TRBD2 (6 bases). This CDR3 comprises 15 residues. V lost 1 base and J 4 bases, leaving 13 bases between the germline ends. CDR1 and CDR2 (germline): SGHTA, FQGNSA.

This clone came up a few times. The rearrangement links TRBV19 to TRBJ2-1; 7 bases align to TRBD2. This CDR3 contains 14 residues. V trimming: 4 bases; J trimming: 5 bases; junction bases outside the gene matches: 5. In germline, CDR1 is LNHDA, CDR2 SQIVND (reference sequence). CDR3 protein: CASSKKAGHNEQFF. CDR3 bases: TGTGCCAGTAGTAAGAAAGCGGGGCACAATGAGCAGTTCTTC. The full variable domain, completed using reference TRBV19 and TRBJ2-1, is DGGITQSPKYLFRKEGQNVTLSCEQNLNHDAMYWYRQDPGQGLRLIYYSQIVNDFQKGDIAEGYSVSREKKESFPLTVTSAQKNPTAFYLCASSKKAGHNEQFFGPGTRLTVL.

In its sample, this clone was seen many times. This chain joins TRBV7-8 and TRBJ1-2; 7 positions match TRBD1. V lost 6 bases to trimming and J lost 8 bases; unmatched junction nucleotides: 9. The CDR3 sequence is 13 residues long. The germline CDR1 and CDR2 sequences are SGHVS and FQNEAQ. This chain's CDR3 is CASRPTGISGYTF. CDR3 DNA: TGTGCCAGCAGGCCGACAGGGATTAGCGGCTACACCTTC.

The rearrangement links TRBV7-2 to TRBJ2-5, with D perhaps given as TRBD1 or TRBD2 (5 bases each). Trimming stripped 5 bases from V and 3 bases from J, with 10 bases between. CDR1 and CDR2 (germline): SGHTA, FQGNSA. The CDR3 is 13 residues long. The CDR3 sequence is CASSPWGKETQYF. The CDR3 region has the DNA TGTGCCAGCAGCCCCTGGGGGAAAGAGACCCAGTACTTC.

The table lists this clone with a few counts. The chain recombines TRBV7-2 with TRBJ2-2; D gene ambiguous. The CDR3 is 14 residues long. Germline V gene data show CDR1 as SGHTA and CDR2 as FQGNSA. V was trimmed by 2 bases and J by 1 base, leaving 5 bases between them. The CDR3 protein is CASSLWGNTGELFF. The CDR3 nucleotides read TGTGCCAGCAGCTTATGGGGGAACACCGGGGAGCTGTTTTTT.

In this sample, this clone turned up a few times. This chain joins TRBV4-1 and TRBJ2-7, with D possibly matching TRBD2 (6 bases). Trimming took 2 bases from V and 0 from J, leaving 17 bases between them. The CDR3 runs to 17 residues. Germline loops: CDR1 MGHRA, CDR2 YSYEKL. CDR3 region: CASSQQPGTERSYEQYF. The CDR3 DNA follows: TGCGCCAGCAGCCAACAACCGGGGACTGAACGCTCCTACGAGCAGTACTTC.

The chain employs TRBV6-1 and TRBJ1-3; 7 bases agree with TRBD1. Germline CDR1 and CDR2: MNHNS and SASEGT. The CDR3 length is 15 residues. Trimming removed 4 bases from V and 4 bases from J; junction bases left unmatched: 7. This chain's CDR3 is CASSVTSDRGNTIYF. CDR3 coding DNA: TGTGCCAGCAGTGTCACTTCGGACAGGGGAAACACCATATATTTT.

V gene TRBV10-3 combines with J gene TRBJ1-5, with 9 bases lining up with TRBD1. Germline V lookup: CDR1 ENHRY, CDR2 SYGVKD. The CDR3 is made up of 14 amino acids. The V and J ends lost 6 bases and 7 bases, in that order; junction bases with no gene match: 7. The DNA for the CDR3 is TGTGCCATCAGCCGGGACAGGGAGACGCAGCCCCAGCATTTT. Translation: CAISRDRETQPQHF.

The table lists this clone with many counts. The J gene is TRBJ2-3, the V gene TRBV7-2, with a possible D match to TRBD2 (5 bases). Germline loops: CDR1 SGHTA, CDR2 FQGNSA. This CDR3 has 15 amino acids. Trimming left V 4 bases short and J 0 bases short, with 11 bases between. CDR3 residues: CASSWAGTSTDTQYF. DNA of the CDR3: TGTGCCAGCAGCTGGGCGGGCACTAGCACAGATACGCAGTATTTT.

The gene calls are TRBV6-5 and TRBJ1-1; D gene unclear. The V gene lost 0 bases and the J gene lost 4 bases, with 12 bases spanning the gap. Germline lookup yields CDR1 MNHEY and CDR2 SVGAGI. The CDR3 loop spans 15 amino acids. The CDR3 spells CASSYSGPPTTEAFF. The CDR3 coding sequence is TGTGCCAGCAGTTACTCAGGGCCCCCGACCACTGAAGCTTTCTTT.

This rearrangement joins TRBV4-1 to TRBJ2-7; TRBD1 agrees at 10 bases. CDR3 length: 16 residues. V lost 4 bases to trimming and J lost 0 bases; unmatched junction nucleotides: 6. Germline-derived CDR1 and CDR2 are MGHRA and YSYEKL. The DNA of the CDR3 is TGCGCCAGCAGCCCCCCAGGGACAGGGGACTCCTACGAGCAGTACTTC. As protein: CASSPPGTGDSYEQYF.

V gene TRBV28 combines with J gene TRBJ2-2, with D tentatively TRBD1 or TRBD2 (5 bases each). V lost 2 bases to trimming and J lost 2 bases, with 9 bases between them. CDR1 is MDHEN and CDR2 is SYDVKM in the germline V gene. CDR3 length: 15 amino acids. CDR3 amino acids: CASSLHGTNTGELFF. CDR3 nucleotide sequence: TGTGCCAGCAGTTTACACGGGACCAACACCGGGGAGCTGTTTTTT. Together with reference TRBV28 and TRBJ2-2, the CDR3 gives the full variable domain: DVKVTQSSRYLVKRTGEKVFLECVQDMDHENMFWYRQDPGLGLRLIYFSYDVKMKEKGDIPEGYSVSREKKERFSLILESASTNQTSMYLCASSLHGTNTGELFFGEGSRLTVL.

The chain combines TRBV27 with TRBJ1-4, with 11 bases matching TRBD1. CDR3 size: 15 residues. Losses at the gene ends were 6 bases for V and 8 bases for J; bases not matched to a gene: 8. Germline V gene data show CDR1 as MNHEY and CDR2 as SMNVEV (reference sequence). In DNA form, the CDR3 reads TGTGCCAGCAGCCGGGACAGGGGGAGAAGCGAAAAACTGTTTTTT. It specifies CASSRDRGRSEKLFF.

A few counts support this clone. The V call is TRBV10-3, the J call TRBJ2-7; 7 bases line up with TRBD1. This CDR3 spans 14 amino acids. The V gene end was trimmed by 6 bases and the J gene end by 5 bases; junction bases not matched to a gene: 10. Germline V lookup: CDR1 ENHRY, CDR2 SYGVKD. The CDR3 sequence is CAIRGKGGVDEQYF. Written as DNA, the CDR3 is TGTGCCATCAGGGGTAAAGGGGGCGTGGACGAGCAGTACTTC.

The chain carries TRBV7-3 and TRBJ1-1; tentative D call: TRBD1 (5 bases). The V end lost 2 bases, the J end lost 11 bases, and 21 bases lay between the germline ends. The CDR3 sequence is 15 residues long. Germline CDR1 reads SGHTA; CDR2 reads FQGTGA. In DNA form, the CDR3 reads TGTGCCAGCAGCTTAGGGGCCTCGGGACTCGGAGGGGCTTTCTTT. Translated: CASSLGASGLGGAFF.

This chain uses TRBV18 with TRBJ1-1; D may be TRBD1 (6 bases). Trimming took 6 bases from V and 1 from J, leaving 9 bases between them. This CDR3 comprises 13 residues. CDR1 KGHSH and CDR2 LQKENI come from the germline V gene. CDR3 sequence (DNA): TGTGCCAGCTCCGGGACATGGAACACTGAAGCTTTCTTT. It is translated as CASSGTWNTEAFF.

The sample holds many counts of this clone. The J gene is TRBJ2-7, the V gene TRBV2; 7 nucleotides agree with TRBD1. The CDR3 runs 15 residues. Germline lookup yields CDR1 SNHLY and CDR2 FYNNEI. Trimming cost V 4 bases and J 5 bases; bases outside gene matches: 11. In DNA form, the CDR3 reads TGTGCCAGCAGTGGACAGGGTAACCGGGGTAACGAGCAGTACTTC. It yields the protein CASSGQGNRGNEQYF. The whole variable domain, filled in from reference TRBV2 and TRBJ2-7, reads EPEVTQTPSHQVTQMGQEVILRCVPISNHLYFYWYRQILGQKVEFLVSFYNNEISEKSEIFDDQFSVERPDGSNFTLKIRSTKLEDSAMYFCASSGQGNRGNEQYFGPGTRLTVT.

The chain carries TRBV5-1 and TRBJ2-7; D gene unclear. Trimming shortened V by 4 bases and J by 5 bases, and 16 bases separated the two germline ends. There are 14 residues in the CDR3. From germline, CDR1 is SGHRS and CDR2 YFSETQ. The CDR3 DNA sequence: TGCGCCAGCAGCCCCCTTGTCCCGGCCCACGAGCAGTACTTC. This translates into CASSPLVPAHEQYF.

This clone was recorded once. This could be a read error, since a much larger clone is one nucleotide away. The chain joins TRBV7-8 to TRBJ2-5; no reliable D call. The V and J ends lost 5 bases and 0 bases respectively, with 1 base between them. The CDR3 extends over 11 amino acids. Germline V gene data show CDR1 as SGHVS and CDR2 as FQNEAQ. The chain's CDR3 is CASSNQETQYF. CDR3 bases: TGTGCCAGCAGCAACCAAGAGACCCAGTACTTC.